The clone carrying this TCR beta chain was observed a single time. V gave up 6 bases and J gave up 7 bases, with 11 bases separating them. Germline assignment: CDR1 SGDLS and CDR2 YYNGEE. The CDR3 runs 12 residues. This entry comes from a study of blood T cells in healthy people across ages. It was with a sample-barcoded 5' primer and a J-beta primer mix that a second PCR of roughly 7 to 12 cycles was run. TCRdb itself ran the 5' RACE reads through MiXCR, one entry per CDR3 protein. The sample holds approximately 850,000 distinct CDR3 sequences, around two fifths seen once. Sequencing was performed on blood. The sequence derives from a man between 60 and 75 years old in good health. The chain couples TRBV9 to TRBJ2-1; D might be TRBD1 or TRBD2, each matching 5 bases. The CDR3 DNA is TGTGCCAGCAAAGGATGGGGGAATGAGCAGTTCTTC. Translated: CASKGWGNEQFF.